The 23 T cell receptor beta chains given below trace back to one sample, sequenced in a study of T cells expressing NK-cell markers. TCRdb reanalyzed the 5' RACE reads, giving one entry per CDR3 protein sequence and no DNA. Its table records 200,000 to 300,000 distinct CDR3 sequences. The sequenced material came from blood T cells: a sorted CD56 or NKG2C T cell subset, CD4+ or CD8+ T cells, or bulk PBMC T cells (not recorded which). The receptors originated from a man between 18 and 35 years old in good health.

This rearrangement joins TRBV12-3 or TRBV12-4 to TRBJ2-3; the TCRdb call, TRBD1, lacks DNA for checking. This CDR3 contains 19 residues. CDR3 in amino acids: CASADRGQPPFGSTDTQYF.

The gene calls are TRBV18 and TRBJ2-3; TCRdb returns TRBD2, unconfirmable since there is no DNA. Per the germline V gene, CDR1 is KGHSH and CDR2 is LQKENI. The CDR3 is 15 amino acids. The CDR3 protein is CATGPTSGPTDTQYF.

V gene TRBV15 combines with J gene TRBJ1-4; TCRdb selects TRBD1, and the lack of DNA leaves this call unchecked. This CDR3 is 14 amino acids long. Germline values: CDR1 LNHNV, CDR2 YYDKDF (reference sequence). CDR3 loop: CATSRGGGNEKLFF.

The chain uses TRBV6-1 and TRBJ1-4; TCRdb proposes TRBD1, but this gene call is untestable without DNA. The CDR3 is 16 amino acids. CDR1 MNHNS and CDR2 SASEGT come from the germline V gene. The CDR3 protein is CASSDFYPGRGEKLFF.

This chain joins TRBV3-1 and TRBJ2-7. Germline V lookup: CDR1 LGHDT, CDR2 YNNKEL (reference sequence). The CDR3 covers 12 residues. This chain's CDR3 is CASTQGSYEQYF.

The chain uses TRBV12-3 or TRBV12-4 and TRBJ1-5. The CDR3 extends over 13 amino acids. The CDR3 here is CASRKGRDQPEHF.

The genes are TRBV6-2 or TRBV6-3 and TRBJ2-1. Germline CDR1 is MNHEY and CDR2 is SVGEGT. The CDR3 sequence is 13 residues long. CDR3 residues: CASSFGSEGEQFF.

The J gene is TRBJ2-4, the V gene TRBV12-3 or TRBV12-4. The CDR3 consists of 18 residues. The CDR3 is CASRLSIRSGLNEDIQYF.

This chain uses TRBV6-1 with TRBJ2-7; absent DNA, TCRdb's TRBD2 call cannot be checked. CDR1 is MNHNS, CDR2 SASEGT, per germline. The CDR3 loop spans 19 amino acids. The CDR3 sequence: CASRSLTGTSGVTVYEQYF.

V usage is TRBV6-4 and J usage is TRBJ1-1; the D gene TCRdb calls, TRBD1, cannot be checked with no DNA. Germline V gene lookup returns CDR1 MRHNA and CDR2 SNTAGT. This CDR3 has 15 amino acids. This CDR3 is CASKEQGSKNTEAFF.

This CDR3 reads CASSTGRVGGNEQFF. The gene calls are TRBV9 and TRBJ2-1; TCRdb outputs TRBD2, but without DNA this stays unchecked. CDR1 is SGDLS and CDR2 is YYNGEE in the germline V gene. This CDR3 contains 15 residues.

This chain's CDR3 is CASSYSGSGSTDTQYF. This chain links TRBV5-1 with TRBJ2-3; TCRdb's assignment of TRBD2 cannot be checked, as there is no DNA. The length of the CDR3 is 16 residues. The germline V gene has CDR1 SGHRS and CDR2 YFSETQ.

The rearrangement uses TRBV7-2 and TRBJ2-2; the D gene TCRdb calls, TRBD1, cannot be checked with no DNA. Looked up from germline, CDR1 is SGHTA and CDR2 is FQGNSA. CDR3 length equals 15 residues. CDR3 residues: CASSARTGRTGELFF. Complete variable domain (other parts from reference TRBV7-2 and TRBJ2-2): GAGVSQSPSNKVTEKGKDVELRCDPISGHTALYWYRQSLGQGLEFLIYFQGNSAPDKSGLPSDRFSAERTGGSVSTLTIQRTQQEDSAVYLCASSARTGRTGELFFGEGSRLTVL.

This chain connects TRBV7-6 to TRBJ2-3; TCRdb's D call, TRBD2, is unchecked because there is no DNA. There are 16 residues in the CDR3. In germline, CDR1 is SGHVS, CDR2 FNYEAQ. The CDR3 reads CASSLVRGGTPDTQYF.

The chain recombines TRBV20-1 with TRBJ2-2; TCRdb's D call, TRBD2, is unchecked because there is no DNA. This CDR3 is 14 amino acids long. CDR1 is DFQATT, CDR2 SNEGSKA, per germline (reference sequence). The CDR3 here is CSAREGGGTGELFF.

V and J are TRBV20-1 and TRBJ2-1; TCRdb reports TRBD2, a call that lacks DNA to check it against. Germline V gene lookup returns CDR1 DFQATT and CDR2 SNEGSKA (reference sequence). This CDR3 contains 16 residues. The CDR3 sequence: CSAREASGKNYNEQFF.

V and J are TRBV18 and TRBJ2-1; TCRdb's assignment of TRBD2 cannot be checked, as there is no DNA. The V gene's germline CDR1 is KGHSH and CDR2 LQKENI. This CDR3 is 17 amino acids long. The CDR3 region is CASSPPFPGLLYNEQFF.

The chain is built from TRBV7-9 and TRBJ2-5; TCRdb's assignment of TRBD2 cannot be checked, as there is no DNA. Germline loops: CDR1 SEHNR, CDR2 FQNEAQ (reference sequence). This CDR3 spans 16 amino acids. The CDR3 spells CASSLPPGLVQETQYF.

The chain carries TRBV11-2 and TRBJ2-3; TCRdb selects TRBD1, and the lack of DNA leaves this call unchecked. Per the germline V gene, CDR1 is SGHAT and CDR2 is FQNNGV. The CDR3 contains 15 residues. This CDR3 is CATTPGARSTDTQYF.

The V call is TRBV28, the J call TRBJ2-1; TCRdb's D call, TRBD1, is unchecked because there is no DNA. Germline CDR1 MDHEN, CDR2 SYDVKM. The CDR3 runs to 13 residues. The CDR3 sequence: CAGSGGSYNEQFF.

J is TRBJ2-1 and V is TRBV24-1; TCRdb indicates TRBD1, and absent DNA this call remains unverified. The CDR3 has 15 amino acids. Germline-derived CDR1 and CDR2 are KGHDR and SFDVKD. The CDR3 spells CATSANRDHHNEQFF.

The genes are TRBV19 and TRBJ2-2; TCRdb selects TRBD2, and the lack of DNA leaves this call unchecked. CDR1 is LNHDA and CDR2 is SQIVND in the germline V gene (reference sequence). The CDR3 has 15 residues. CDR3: CASIPTSGYPGELFF.

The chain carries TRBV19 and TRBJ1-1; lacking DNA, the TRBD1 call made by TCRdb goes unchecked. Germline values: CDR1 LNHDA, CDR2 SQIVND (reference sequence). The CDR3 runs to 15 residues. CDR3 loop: CASSIAGQGPTEAFF.